These 9 T cell receptor beta chains came from one sample sequenced in a study of blood T cell repertoires in COVID-19. Measured with immunoSEQ multiplex PCR; TCRdb has only the in-frame clones, and not every one. The sample contains roughly 100,000 clones, roughly 76% of which appear only once. The sequencing input was peripheral blood. These receptors were collected from a man aged 80 or over with COVID-19, enrolled during active disease.

This clone is a singleton in its sample. The chain is built from TRBV6-5 and TRBJ2-5; 7 bases fit TRBD1. The length of the CDR3 is 15 residues. The V gene end was trimmed by 0 bases and the J gene end by 3 bases; junction bases not matched to a gene: 4. From germline, CDR1 is MNHEY and CDR2 SVGAGI. The CDR3 DNA follows: TGTGCCAGCAGTTACTCGGGGACAGCCAAAGAGACCCAGTACTTC. Translating it yields CASSYSGTAKETQYF.

J is TRBJ2-3 and V is TRBV9; a possible D gene is TRBD2 (6 bases). Per germline, CDR1 SGDLS and CDR2 YYNGEE. The CDR3 is 15 amino acids. V lost 1 base and J 0 bases, leaving 9 bases between the germline ends. CDR3 sequence: CASSVLATSTDTQYF. The CDR3 DNA reads TGTGCCAGCAGCGTACTAGCGACTAGCACAGATACGCAGTATTTT.

This sequence joins TRBV3-1 (or the pseudogene TRBV3-2) and TRBJ1-2, with 7 bases matching TRBD1. J was trimmed by 5 bases and V by 4 bases; bases with no gene match: 7. Germline CDR1 LGHDT, CDR2 YNNKEL (reference sequence). This CDR3 has 14 amino acids. CDR3 nucleotide sequence: TGTGCCAGCAGCCTACCGGGACAGCATTATGGCTACACCTTC. Residues: CASSLPGQHYGYTF.

The chain joins TRBV19 to TRBJ1-1, with D hard to call. This CDR3 contains 16 residues. Per the germline V gene, CDR1 is LNHDA and CDR2 is SQIVND (reference sequence). V dropped 1 base and J dropped 1 base, with 13 bases sitting between them. CDR3 loop: CASSIGRGWRNTEAFF. CDR3 nucleotide sequence: TGTGCCAGTAGTATAGGTAGAGGTTGGAGGAACACTGAAGCTTTCTTT.

This chain links TRBV3-1 (or the pseudogene TRBV3-2) with TRBJ2-1; 10 positions agree with TRBD2. The CDR3 spans 17 residues. The V gene's germline CDR1 is LGHDT and CDR2 YNNKEL (reference sequence). With 4 bases clipped from V and 4 bases from J, the junction kept 10 bases outside the gene matches. The chain's CDR3 is CASSPKLTSGTYNEQFF. As DNA, the CDR3 is TGTGCCAGCAGCCCTAAACTAACTAGCGGGACTTACAATGAGCAGTTCTTC.

The chain employs TRBV5-1 and TRBJ2-3; 10 bases align to TRBD2. The J segment lost 0 bases and the V segment lost 4 bases, leaving 8 bases of the junction unmatched. The germline V gene encodes CDR1 SGHRS and CDR2 YFSETQ. The CDR3 is 17 amino acids. CDR3: CASSLSSGGTSTDTQYF. Written as DNA, the CDR3 is TGCGCCAGCAGCCTCTCTAGCGGGGGCACTAGCACAGATACGCAGTATTTT.

The genes are TRBV6-5 and TRBJ1-2; 9 positions agree with TRBD1. This CDR3 has 13 residues. Germline values: CDR1 MNHEY, CDR2 SVGAGI. The J segment lost 6 bases and the V segment lost 6 bases, leaving 5 bases of the junction unmatched. CDR3 region: CASSRGQGHGYTF. CDR3 DNA sequence: TGTGCCAGCAGCCGGGGACAGGGTCATGGCTACACCTTC.

This sequence joins TRBV10-3 and TRBJ1-2; 9 bases fit TRBD1. In germline, CDR1 is ENHRY, CDR2 SYGVKD. J gave up 4 bases and V 10 bases, and 10 bases lay outside the gene matches. The CDR3 spans 14 residues. In nucleotides, the CDR3 is TGTGCCACCTCCGGGACAGGGCTGATCTATGGCTACACCTTC. It encodes CATSGTGLIYGYTF.

CDR3 coding DNA: TGTGCCAGCAGTGGTCTGGCCCTGAACACTGAAGCTTTCTTT. Encoded protein: CASSGLALNTEAFF. The chain links TRBV25-1 to TRBJ1-1; no clear D gene. Trimming took 4 bases from V and 0 from J, leaving 9 bases between them. CDR3 length: 14 amino acids. CDR1 is MGHDK, CDR2 SYGVNS, per germline.